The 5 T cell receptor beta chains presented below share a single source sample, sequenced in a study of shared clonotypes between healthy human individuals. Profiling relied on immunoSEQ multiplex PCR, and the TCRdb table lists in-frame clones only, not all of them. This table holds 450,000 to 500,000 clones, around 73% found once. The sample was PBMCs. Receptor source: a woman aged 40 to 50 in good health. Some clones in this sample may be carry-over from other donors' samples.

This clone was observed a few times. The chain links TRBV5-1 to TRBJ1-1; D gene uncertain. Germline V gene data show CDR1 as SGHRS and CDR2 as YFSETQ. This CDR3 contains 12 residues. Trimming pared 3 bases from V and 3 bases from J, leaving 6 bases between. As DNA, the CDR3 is TGCGCCAGCAGCTATGGGGACACTGAAGCTTTCTTT. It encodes CASSYGDTEAFF.

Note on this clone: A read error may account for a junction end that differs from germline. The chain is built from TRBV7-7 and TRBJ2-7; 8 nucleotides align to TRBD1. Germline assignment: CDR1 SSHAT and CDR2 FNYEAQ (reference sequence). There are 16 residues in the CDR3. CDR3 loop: CASSFRGQDLSGEQYF. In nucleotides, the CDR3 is TGTGCTAGCAGCTTTAGGGGACAGGACTTGTCGGGGGAGCAGTACTTC.

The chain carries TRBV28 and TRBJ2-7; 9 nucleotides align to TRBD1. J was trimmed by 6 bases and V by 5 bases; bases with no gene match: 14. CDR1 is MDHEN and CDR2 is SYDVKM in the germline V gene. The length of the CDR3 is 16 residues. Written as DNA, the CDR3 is TGTGCCAGCAGTCAACCGCCCGGGACAGGGAGTATCGAGCAGTACTTC. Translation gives CASSQPPGTGSIEQYF.

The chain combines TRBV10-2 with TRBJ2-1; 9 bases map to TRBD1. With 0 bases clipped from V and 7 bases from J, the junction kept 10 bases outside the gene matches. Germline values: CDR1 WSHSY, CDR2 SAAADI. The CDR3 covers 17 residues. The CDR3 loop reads CASSESRPGQGTNEQFF. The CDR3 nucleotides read TGCGCCAGCAGTGAGTCGAGACCGGGACAGGGAACAAATGAGCAGTTCTTC.

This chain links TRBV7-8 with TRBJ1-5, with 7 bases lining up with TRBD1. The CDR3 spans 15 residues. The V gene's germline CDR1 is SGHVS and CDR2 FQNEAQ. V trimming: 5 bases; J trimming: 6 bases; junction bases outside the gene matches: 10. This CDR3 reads CASSPMTGRRQPQHF. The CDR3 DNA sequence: TGTGCCAGCAGCCCGATGACAGGGAGGCGTCAGCCCCAGCATTTT.